Ten or more counts support the clone carrying this TCR beta chain. The V gene lost 3 bases and the J gene lost 2 bases, with 6 bases spanning the gap. The CDR3 extends over 13 amino acids. This sample was included in a study of T cells in Graves' hyperthyroidism and ophthalmopathy. Amplification of TCR beta CDR3 regions used RNA as the template. HTBI primers were the set used in a first-round RT-PCR of the TCR CDR3. TCRdb itself ran the multiplex PCR reads through MiXCR, one entry per CDR3 protein. The sample lists around 340,000 distinct CDR3 sequences; 15% to 20% were seen once. Sequencing was performed on blood. The gene calls are TRBV12-3 or TRBV12-4 and TRBJ2-3; D not certain. The receptor's source is a woman aged 45-65 years with Graves' hyperthyroidism. The CDR3 nucleotides read TGTGCCAGCAGTTTTATAATCACAGATACGCAGTATTTT. It codes for CASSFIITDTQYF.